These T cell receptor beta chains were read from a single sample in a study of CDR3 diversity in severe acne. Via MiXCR, TCRdb re-called the PCR reads, giving one row per CDR3 protein. This table holds roughly 93,000 distinct CDR3 sequences, 45% to 50% found once. Sample: blood. The source of these receptors is a male donor with severe acne vulgaris. The CDR3 runs from the conserved cysteine through the conserved F or W. The order of the fields is clone size, V gene, D gene, J gene, CDR3 protein, CDR3 DNA. The D gene is left open where the match is weak. Where a row states a size, it is once, few, many or the class of an expanded clone; other rows omit it.

many	TRBV4-1	TRBD1	TRBJ2-3	CASSQGQGSTDTQYF	TGCGCCAGCAGCCAAGGACAGGGCAGCACAGATACGCAGTATTTT
.	TRBV10-3	.	TRBJ2-7	CTLSESFGAQYF	TGCACCCTCAGTGAGTCGTTTGGGGCGCAGTACTTC
medium-sized	TRBV5-8	.	TRBJ2-1	CASSLSQGASNEQFF	TGTGCCAGCAGCTTGAGTCAGGGCGCTTCAAATGAGCAGTTCTTC
.	TRBV25-1	.	TRBJ2-2	CASSPSTVVTNTGELFF	TGTGCCAGCAGCCCCTCCACGGTAGTTACGAACACCGGGGAGCTGTTTTTT
.	TRBV9	.	TRBJ2-5	CASSVGGQPKEAQYF	TGTGCCAGCAGCGTGGGGGGACAGCCAAAAGAGGCCCAGTACTTC
.	TRBV5-1	.	TRBJ1-2	CASSLGREEPYGHTF	TGTGCCAGCAGCTTGGGTCGGGAGGAGCCATATGGCCACACCTTC
many	TRBV27	.	TRBJ1-2	CARRETDGYTF	TGTGCGCGACGGGAGACGGATGGCTACACCTTC
.	TRBV2	TRBD1	TRBJ2-7	CASRRQGFYEQYF	TGTGCCAGCAGACGACAGGGATTCTACGAGCAGTACTTC
.	TRBV7-9	TRBD2	TRBJ2-7	CASSSELAGGSNEQYF	TGTGCCAGCAGCTCTGAACTAGCGGGAGGGTCGAACGAGCAGTACTTC
.	TRBV15	.	TRBJ1-2	CATSDTVSGYTF	TGTGCCACCAGCGATACGGTCTCGGGCTACACCTTC
many	TRBV7-9	.	TRBJ1-1	CAGQRNTEAFF	TGTGCCGGACAGAGGAACACTGAAGCTTTCTTT
.	TRBV5-6	.	TRBJ1-2	CVLLCQQSHNVRQTYGYTF	.
few	TRBV4-1	.	TRBJ1-1	CASSLSGENTEAFF	TGTGCCAGCAGCTTAAGCGGAGAGAACACTGAAGCTTTCTTT
.	TRBV6-1	TRBD1	TRBJ1-6	CASKTGAGPLHF	TGTGCCAGCAAGACAGGGGCCGGACCCCTCCACTTT
.	TRBV24-1	TRBD1	TRBJ1-2	CATSDTDRGLYGYTF	TGTGCCACCAGTGACACGGACAGGGGGCTGTATGGCTACACCTTC
.	TRBV12-5	TRBD1	TRBJ1-3	CASGLDRGQAGYTIYF	TGTGCTAGTGGTTTGGACAGGGGGCAAGCTGGCTACACCATATATTTT
many	TRBV7-3	TRBD1	TRBJ2-2	CASRRDRNTGELFF	TGTGCCAGCAGACGGGACAGGAACACCGGGGAGCTGTTTTTT
.	TRBV20-1	TRBD1	TRBJ1-5	CSARDWAGGNNQPQHF	TGCAGTGCTAGAGATTGGGCAGGGGGGAACAATCAGCCCCAGCATTTT
.	TRBV19	.	TRBJ2-7	CASSIDPTVDEQYF	TGTGCCAGTAGTATAGATCCGACGGTGGACGAGCAGTACTTC
once	TRBV6-1	.	TRBJ2-3	CASSEAGPASLTQYF	TGTGCCAGCAGTGAAGCTGGGCCAGCAAGTCTGACGCAGTATTTT
.	TRBV6-1	.	TRBJ1-3	CASSVGLAPSSGNTIYF	TGTGCCAGCAGTGTAGGGTTGGCGCCGAGCTCTGGAAACACCATATATTTT
many	TRBV18	.	TRBJ2-5	CASSPTADLQETQYF	TGTGCCAGCTCACCAACAGCCGATCTCCAAGAGACCCAGTACTTC